The 10 T cell receptor beta chains listed next were all sequenced from one sample in a study of blood T cell repertoires in COVID-19. Measured with immunoSEQ multiplex PCR; TCRdb has only the in-frame clones, and not every one. The sample gives around 330,000 clones, 87% of which show up once; more than 8.5% is in the top ten. Specimen: PBMCs or T cells enriched from blood (not recorded which). Source of these receptors: a woman aged 18-35 years who had recovered from COVID-19.

V usage is TRBV5-5 and J usage is TRBJ1-1, with D tentatively TRBD1 (6 bases). The CDR3 runs to 14 residues. V dropped 1 base and J dropped 5 bases, with 12 bases sitting between them. Germline CDR1 is SGHKS and CDR2 is YYEKEE (reference sequence). CDR3 region: CASSLYLRGTEAFF. The CDR3 DNA follows: TGTGCCAGCAGCTTGTACCTTAGGGGGACTGAAGCTTTCTTT.

This clone came up a few times. The chain joins TRBV29-1 to TRBJ2-5; TRBD2 might be the D (6 bases). This CDR3 has 13 amino acids. From germline, CDR1 is SQVTM and CDR2 ANQGSEA. V was trimmed by 3 bases and J by 2 bases, leaving 10 bases between them. CDR3 in amino acids: CSVDPGLQETQYF. The CDR3 coding sequence is TGCAGCGTTGACCCGGGACTTCAAGAGACCCAGTACTTC.

V gene TRBV18 combines with J gene TRBJ1-5; no definite D call. The CDR3 spans 14 residues. Trimming removed 3 bases at V and 3 bases at J, with 9 bases between. Germline CDR1 reads KGHSH; CDR2 reads LQKENI. CDR3 loop: CASSPRADNQPQHF. The DNA of the CDR3 is TGTGCCAGCTCACCGAGGGCAGACAATCAGCCCCAGCATTTT.

The chain has TRBV19 and TRBJ1-2; D is ambiguous. V gave up 6 bases and J gave up 4 bases, with 9 bases separating them. The CDR3 is made up of 12 amino acids. The germline V gene has CDR1 LNHDA and CDR2 SQIVND (reference sequence). The chain's CDR3 is CASSEEGYGYTF. The DNA for the CDR3 is TGTGCCAGTAGCGAGGAGGGCTATGGCTACACCTTC.

V usage is TRBV7-9 and J usage is TRBJ1-1; D may be TRBD1 (5 bases). The germline gives CDR1 SEHNR, CDR2 FQNEAQ (reference sequence). The CDR3 is 16 residues long. V was clipped by 2 bases and J by 1 base, with 14 bases between them. In DNA, the CDR3 is TGTGCCAGCAGCTTACCTGGGGGAGGGGAGAACACTGAAGCTTTCTTT. This codes for CASSLPGGGENTEAFF.

The rearrangement joins TRBV10-3 to TRBJ2-7, with 9 bases matching TRBD1. Germline V gene lookup returns CDR1 ENHRY and CDR2 SYGVKD. The V and J ends lost 2 bases and 7 bases, in that order; junction bases with no gene match: 12. This CDR3 is built from 16 residues. For the CDR3, the DNA is TGTGCCATCAGTGAGGGGCCCGCAGGACAGGGGCTGGAGCAGTACTTC. Its protein is CAISEGPAGQGLEQYF.

The chain employs TRBV5-6 and TRBJ2-2; TRBD1 might be the D (5 bases). Germline lookup yields CDR1 SGHDT and CDR2 YYEEEE. This CDR3 is built from 15 residues. The V end was cut by 1 base, the J end by 6 bases, with 13 bases between. In DNA form, the CDR3 reads TGTGCCAGCAGCTTGTCAGGGCTGCGAGCCGGGGAGCTGTTTTTT. The encoded protein is CASSLSGLRAGELFF.

The rearrangement links TRBV4-1 to TRBJ1-1, with 7 bases aligning to TRBD1. Germline CDR1 MGHRA, CDR2 YSYEKL. This CDR3 region has 15 residues. The junction had 4 bases not matched to a gene; V was cut back by 0 bases and J by 3 bases. CDR3 sequence: CASSQDSQGDTEAFF. CDR3 DNA: TGCGCCAGCAGCCAAGATTCCCAGGGGGACACTGAAGCTTTCTTT.

This chain links TRBV11-2 with TRBJ2-5, with TRBD2 matching 8 bases. Germline CDR1 is SGHAT and CDR2 is FQNNGV. J was trimmed by 5 bases and V by 1 base; bases with no gene match: 9. The CDR3 is 16 amino acids. The CDR3 sequence: CASSLGLQTGGETQYF. CDR3 sequence (DNA): TGTGCCAGCAGCTTAGGACTGCAGACGGGGGGGGAGACCCAGTACTTC.

The J gene is TRBJ1-3, the V gene TRBV6-5, with 8 bases lining up with TRBD1. The CDR3 runs to 13 residues. The trim removed 8 bases at V and 4 bases at J, leaving 4 bases unmatched. Per the germline V gene, CDR1 is MNHEY and CDR2 is SVGAGI. CDR3 sequence: CASRRDRGNTIYF. The CDR3, as DNA: TGTGCCAGCCGACGGGACAGGGGAAACACCATATATTTT.